These T cell receptor beta chains were read from a single sample in a study of cytomegalovirus exposure and HLA in healthy donors. Repertoires were generated with immunoSEQ multiplex PCR, while TCRdb's copy carries only in-frame clones and drops some. The table has 120,000 or so clones, 60% to 85% seen once. The material sequenced was PBMCs. These TCRs come from a woman in her forties in good health and CMV-seropositive. CDR3s include the opening cysteine and the closing phenylalanine or tryptophan. Fields, in order: V gene, D gene, clone size, J gene, CDR3 DNA, CDR3 protein. A D gene is named only where the DNA matches it firmly. Only part of the rows carry a size: once, few, many, or a class if the clone is expanded.

>TRBV4-1|NA|NA|TRBJ2-1
TGCGCCAGCAGCCAAGACGAAATAAGCACCACCCCTCGAAAGCAGTTCTTC
CASSQDEISTTPRKQFF
>TRBV4-3|TRBD1|NA|TRBJ2-7
TGCGCCAGCAGCCGAGGGGACAGGGTCGACGAGCAGTACTTC
CASSRGDRVDEQYF
>TRBV6-5|NA|NA|TRBJ1-6
TGTGCCACTTTAACAGGGCTACCCTATAATTCACCCCTCCACTTT
CATLTGLPYNSPLHF
>TRBV4-3|TRBD2|NA|TRBJ2-1
TGCGCCAGCAGCCCCAGACTAGCGGGAGGGCCAGTAAGCAATGAGCAGTTCTTC
CASSPRLAGGPVSNEQFF
>TRBV6-5|NA|NA|TRBJ2-5
TGTGCCAGCAGTTACACGACTAGAAAAGAGACCCAGTACTTC
CASSYTTRKETQYF
>TRBV4-1|TRBD1|once|TRBJ2-7
TGCGCCAGCAGCCCAACCCAACAGGGGGTCCTCCCTCCCGAGCAGTACTTC
CASSPTQQGVLPPEQYF
>TRBV7-9|TRBD2|few|TRBJ2-3
TGTGCCAGCAGCTCGGGGGGTACTAGGACAGATACGCAGTATTTT
CASSSGGTRTDTQYF
>TRBV19|TRBD2|NA|TRBJ2-7
TGTGCCTGCTCCGGGACTAGCGGGTCCTACGAGCAGTACTTC
CACSGTSGSYEQYF
>TRBV25-1|NA|NA|TRBJ1-4
TGTGCCAGCAGTGAATTGGGGCCTCATGAAAAACTGTTTTTT
CASSELGPHEKLFF
>TRBV10-3|TRBD1|NA|TRBJ2-1
TGTGCCATCAGTGTTCGACAGGGGGGCCCCGATGAGCAGTTCTTC
CAISVRQGGPDEQFF
>TRBV4-1|NA|NA|TRBJ1-6
TGCGCCAGCAGCCTCCGGGAGTCCTATAATTCACCCCTCCACTTT
CASSLRESYNSPLHF
>TRBV4-2|NA|few|TRBJ2-3
TGTGCCAGCAGCCCCCCCGGAACGGGGACAGATACGCAGTATTTT
CASSPPGTGTDTQYF
>TRBV10-3|NA|NA|TRBJ1-1
TGTGCCATCAGTTCCGGAGACAGGATGGCTGAAGCTTTCTTT
CAISSGDRMAEAFF
>TRBV19|NA|NA|TRBJ2-5
TGTGCCAGTAGCCGTACACTAGAAAACCAAGAGACCCAGTACTTC
CASSRTLENQETQYF
>TRBV7-3|TRBD2|NA|TRBJ2-5
TGTGCCAGCAGCTCAGGGGGGCGGGGGGGCCTCGAGACCCAGTACTTC
CASSSGGRGGLETQYF
>TRBV6-1|NA|few|TRBJ1-6
TGTGCCAGCAGCCCTGGGGGCGCTAGCTCCCTCCACTTT
CASSPGGASSLHF
>TRBV9|NA|NA|TRBJ2-7
TGTGCCAGCAGCGTAGGAGAACAGGGAGTCTACGAGCAGTACTTC
CASSVGEQGVYEQYF
>TRBV7-9|NA|NA|TRBJ1-4
TGTGCCAGCAGCTTAAGACAGACCGAGAATGAAAAACTGTTTTTT
CASSLRQTENEKLFF
>TRBV5-6|TRBD1|few|TRBJ1-1
TGTGCCAGCAGTACCCTCCCGGGCCAGGGGGAATTGGCTTTCTTT
CASSTLPGQGELAFF
>TRBV4-1|TRBD2|NA|TRBJ2-7
TGCGCCAGCAGCCAAGATAGGGGAGGGGCCCTCTACGAGCAGTACTTC
CASSQDRGGALYEQYF
>TRBV4-3|NA|NA|TRBJ1-4
TGCGCCAGCAGTCAAACAGTGTCCGGGGGGGAAAAACTGTTTTTT
CASSQTVSGGEKLFF
>TRBV10-3|NA|NA|TRBJ1-2
TGTGCCATCAGTGAAGGGAGGGGGGGGAACTATGGCTACACCTTC
CAISEGRGGNYGYTF
>TRBV7-9|TRBD2|NA|TRBJ2-7
TGTGCCAGCAGCTCAGCGGGGGGGATCTACGAGCAGTACTTC
CASSSAGGIYEQYF
>TRBV7-9|NA|NA|TRBJ1-1
TGTGCCAGCAGCTTGCCGGCAGAGGGTCAGCGAGCTTTCTTT
CASSLPAEGQRAFF
>TRBV4-2|NA|few|TRBJ2-3
TGTGCCAGCAGCCAAGAGACGCTAGGAACAGATACGCAGTATTTT
CASSQETLGTDTQYF
>TRBV29-1|TRBD1|few|TRBJ2-3
TGCAGCGCCGAGGGACAGGGAGCCCCAGATACGCAGTATTTT
CSAEGQGAPDTQYF
>TRBV30|NA|once|TRBJ1-1
TGTGCCTGGAGTGTTGCAGAGAACACTGAAGCTTTCTTT
CAWSVAENTEAFF
>TRBV7-8|NA|NA|TRBJ2-7
TGTGCCAGCAGCTTCCTTCCGGCCAGTGCAGGGACCTACGAGCAGTACTTC
CASSFLPASAGTYEQYF
>TRBV15|NA|NA|TRBJ2-1
TGTGCCACCAGCAGAGCCGGAGTTGATTTTGAGCAGTTCTTC
CATSRAGVDFEQFF
>TRBV2|TRBD1|NA|TRBJ1-4
TGTGCCAGCAGTCGGTCCGGGACAGGGAATGAAAAACTGTTTTTT
CASSRSGTGNEKLFF
>TRBV15|NA|once|TRBJ2-7
TGTGCCACCAGCAGAGATTTGGGACAATCCTACGAGCAGTACTTC
CATSRDLGQSYEQYF
>TRBV7-2|NA|NA|TRBJ1-1
TGTGCCAGCAGCTTATTTGCCTTAACGGGGACTGAAGCTTTCTTT
CASSLFALTGTEAFF
>TRBV5-1|TRBD1|NA|TRBJ2-3
TGCGCCAGCAGTTTGGAACAGGGGGCTAGTCGTACGCAGTATTTT
CASSLEQGASRTQYF
>TRBV2|TRBD1|NA|TRBJ1-2
TGTGCCAGCAGGTTGGACAGGGAGGGCGGCTACACCTTC
CASRLDREGGYTF
>TRBV29-1|NA|once|TRBJ2-5
TGCAGCGTTGCAGAGGGGGCGGGGGAAGAGACCCAGTACTTC
CSVAEGAGEETQYF
>TRBV2|TRBD2|NA|TRBJ2-3
TGTGCCAGCAGTCGGACTAGCGGGAGGCGGGGGAATACGCAGTATTTT
CASSRTSGRRGNTQYF
>TRBV7-3|NA|NA|TRBJ2-6
TGTGCCAGCAGCTTAACCAGCGCGCTTAACTCTGGGGCCAACGTCCTGACTTTC
CASSLTSALNSGANVLTF
>TRBV10-3|NA|NA|TRBJ1-1
TGTGCCATCAGTGTGGGGCCATCATCCGGGGGCACTGAAGCTTTCTTT
CAISVGPSSGGTEAFF
>TRBV11-2|NA|NA|TRBJ1-2
TGTGCCAGCAGCTTAGATTTTGTCAGCGATGGCTACACCTTC
CASSLDFVSDGYTF
>TRBV6-1|NA|NA|TRBJ2-3
TGTGCCAGCAGTGAAGTGTATGGAGTAGGTACGCAGTATTTT
CASSEVYGVGTQYF
>TRBV2|TRBD1|few|TRBJ1-4
TGTGCCAGCAGCCCGACAGGGTTTCGGGAAAAACTGTTTTTT
CASSPTGFREKLFF
>TRBV27|TRBD2|NA|TRBJ2-1
TGTGCCAGCAGTTTGACTAGCGGGGGCCCCTACAATGAGCAGTTCTTC
CASSLTSGGPYNEQFF
>TRBV7-9|TRBD2|NA|TRBJ2-5
TGTGCCAGCAGGACTAGCGGGAGGGGAGAGACCCAGTACTTC
CASRTSGRGETQYF
>TRBV2|NA|once|TRBJ2-7
TGTGCCAGCAGTTTAGACTACGAGCAGTACTTC
CASSLDYEQYF
>TRBV30|NA|NA|TRBJ1-4
TGTGCCTGGACCGCCCTAGGCGGAGATGAAAAACTGTTTTTT
CAWTALGGDEKLFF
>TRBV29-1|NA|few|TRBJ2-7
TGCAGCGTTGGAATGGGGCCGAACTACGAGCAGTACTTC
CSVGMGPNYEQYF